The 3 T cell receptor beta chains given below trace back to one sample, sequenced in a study of T cells after yellow fever vaccination (dated by TCRdb to between 2019 and 2020). The treatment or condition label of this sample denotes: live attenuated yellow fever vaccine strain. The library relied on 5' RACE. The sample was run on an Illumina HiSeq 2500. TCRdb reran the public reads through fastp at Q25 and MiXCR, keeping productive beta chains. Rows are combined by CDR3 protein, so each entry shows the most common genes and DNA. This sample gives about 240,000 distinct CDR3 sequences in total; 6.9% of them show up just once. Approximately 0.87% of the sample rests with the top ten. The sample in question was CD4+ T cells sorted from PBMCs, obtained 15 days after the yellow fever booster vaccination. The receptors originated from a man aged 25-45 years who received the YFV17D yellow fever vaccine.

V and J are TRBV4-3 and TRBJ2-1; D gene unclear. CDR3 size: 15 residues. Germline V CDR1 and CDR2: LGHNA, YSLEER. The V gene lost 0 bases and the J gene lost 0 bases, with 6 bases spanning the gap. The CDR3 loop reads CASSQEQSSYNEQFF. CDR3 in DNA: TGCGCCAGCAGCCAAGAACAGAGCTCCTACAATGAGCAGTTCTTC.

This clonotype appeared a few times. V gene TRBV2 combines with J gene TRBJ1-4; D remains unclear. CDR1 is SNHLY and CDR2 is FYNNEI in the germline V gene. This CDR3 has 14 residues. V lost 5 bases, J lost 3 bases, and 10 bases lay in between. DNA for the CDR3: TGTGCCAGCAGTAAGGAGGTCGCTAATGAAAAACTGTTTTTT. This sequence encodes CASSKEVANEKLFF. Full variable domain (remainder filled in from reference TRBV2 and TRBJ1-4): EPEVTQTPSHQVTQMGQEVILRCVPISNHLYFYWYRQILGQKVEFLVSFYNNEISEKSEIFDDQFSVERPDGSNFTLKIRSTKLEDSAMYFCASSKEVANEKLFFGSGTQLSVL.

This clonotype was counted ten times or more. The CDR3 nucleotides are TGTGCCAGCAGTTTCGGGGGGTCCGGGGAGCTGTTTTTT. It encodes CASSFGGSGELFF. This chain uses TRBV12-3 or TRBV12-4 with TRBJ2-2, with 7 bases fitting TRBD2. With 3 bases clipped from V and 6 bases from J, the junction kept 1 base outside the gene matches. This CDR3 region has 13 residues.